These T cell receptor beta chains were read from a single sample in a study of blood T cell repertoires in COVID-19. The table came from immunoSEQ multiplex PCR; TCRdb's copy has only in-frame clones and leaves some out. The sample holds just under 65,000 clones, over 80% seen once. Sequenced sample: peripheral blood. The source of these receptors is a human donor in a cohort sampled during active COVID-19. Both conserved end residues are part of each CDR3. The order of the fields is clone size, J gene, D gene, V gene, CDR3 DNA, CDR3 protein. The D gene is left open where the match is weak. Some rows have no size entry. The others give once, few or many, or a class for an expanded clone.

clone_size: .; j_call: TRBJ2-5; d_call: TRBD2; v_call: TRBV7-2; cdr3_nt: TGTGCCAGCAGCTCCGCTATCGGACTAGCGTCGACCCAGTACTTC; cdr3_aa: CASSSAIGLASTQYF
clone_size: .; j_call: TRBJ1-1; d_call: TRBD1; v_call: TRBV2; cdr3_nt: TGTGCCAGCAGTGACCCGGGACAGGGGAACACTGAAGCTTTCTTT; cdr3_aa: CASSDPGQGNTEAFF
clone_size: .; j_call: TRBJ2-3; d_call: .; v_call: TRBV9; cdr3_nt: TGTGCCAGCAGCGGTCAGGGGTGGGATACGCAGTATTTT; cdr3_aa: CASSGQGWDTQYF
clone_size: .; j_call: TRBJ2-7; d_call: .; v_call: TRBV7-2; cdr3_nt: TGTGCCAGCAGCTTAGCCCCACAGGGTGCTTACGAGCAGTACTTC; cdr3_aa: CASSLAPQGAYEQYF
clone_size: once; j_call: TRBJ1-2; d_call: TRBD1; v_call: TRBV6-6; cdr3_nt: TGTGCCAGCAGTTACCAGGGGGCGGTCGGCTACACCTTC; cdr3_aa: CASSYQGAVGYTF
clone_size: once; j_call: TRBJ1-2; d_call: .; v_call: TRBV5-1; cdr3_nt: TGCGCCAGCAGGAACAATGCCGGGACTAACTATGGCTACACCTTC; cdr3_aa: CASRNNAGTNYGYTF
clone_size: .; j_call: TRBJ2-2; d_call: .; v_call: TRBV5-4; cdr3_nt: TGTGCCAGCAGCATGGACGGCAGGGGCGGGGGCACCGGGGAGCTGTTTTTT; cdr3_aa: CASSMDGRGGGTGELFF
clone_size: .; j_call: TRBJ1-1; d_call: .; v_call: TRBV6-5; cdr3_nt: TGTGCCAGCAGTTACTCTCGGGATTTGAACACTGAAGCTTTCTTT; cdr3_aa: CASSYSRDLNTEAFF
clone_size: .; j_call: TRBJ1-4; d_call: TRBD1; v_call: TRBV10-3; cdr3_nt: TGTGCCATCAGTGAGGGGACAGGGGGTGAAAAACTGTTTTTT; cdr3_aa: CAISEGTGGEKLFF
clone_size: few; j_call: TRBJ1-2; d_call: TRBD1; v_call: TRBV6-5; cdr3_nt: TGTGCCAGCAGTAAGGGGGACAGGGTCTTCGGCTACACCTTC; cdr3_aa: CASSKGDRVFGYTF
clone_size: .; j_call: TRBJ1-1; d_call: .; v_call: TRBV2; cdr3_nt: TGTGCCAGCAGTACAGTGAACACTGAAGCTTTCTTT; cdr3_aa: CASSTVNTEAFF
clone_size: .; j_call: TRBJ1-4; d_call: TRBD1; v_call: TRBV2; cdr3_nt: TGTGCCAGCAGTGCGGACAGGGGACGTGAAAAACTGTTTTTT; cdr3_aa: CASSADRGREKLFF
clone_size: .; j_call: TRBJ2-1; d_call: .; v_call: TRBV7-6; cdr3_nt: TGTGCCAGCAGCCGGAGAAGTGGCTACAATGAGCAGTTCTTC; cdr3_aa: CASSRRSGYNEQFF
clone_size: .; j_call: TRBJ1-2; d_call: .; v_call: TRBV5-1; cdr3_nt: TGCGCCAGCAGCCTAACAGGGATTGAGGGCTACACCTTC; cdr3_aa: CASSLTGIEGYTF
clone_size: .; j_call: TRBJ1-4; d_call: TRBD1; v_call: TRBV28; cdr3_nt: TGTGCCAGCAGTTTTTCCGGGACAGGGGGGGGAAAACTGTTTTTT; cdr3_aa: CASSFSGTGGGKLFF
clone_size: .; j_call: TRBJ1-6; d_call: .; v_call: TRBV7-9; cdr3_nt: TGTGCCAGCAGACAGGGAGGGAATTCACCCCTCCACTTT; cdr3_aa: CASRQGGNSPLHF
clone_size: many; j_call: TRBJ1-1; d_call: .; v_call: TRBV30; cdr3_nt: TGTGCCTGGATGGGTGGGGGGTTTAGTGAAGCTTTCTTT; cdr3_aa: CAWMGGGFSEAFF
clone_size: .; j_call: TRBJ2-1; d_call: TRBD1; v_call: TRBV6-5; cdr3_nt: TGTGCCAGCAGTTACGTACAGGGGCACAATGAGCAGTTCTTC; cdr3_aa: CASSYVQGHNEQFF